Below are 24 T cell receptor beta chains sequenced from a single sample in a study of OX40 agonist ivuxolimab in advanced cancers. Produced via immunoSEQ multiplex PCR; TCRdb's table is partial and in-frame only. Of tens of thousands of clones listed, about 88% are singletons. This specimen was CD4+ or CD8+ T cells sorted from blood, taken in a trial of the OX40 agonist ivuxolimab. These receptors were obtained from an adult with an advanced solid tumor such as melanoma, head and neck, liver or kidney cancer.

This clone was observed once. This chain joins TRBV23-1 and TRBJ2-7; the D is unclear. TRBV23-1 is known as an ORF, though its function is uncertain. V dropped 1 base and J dropped 2 bases, with 9 bases sitting between them. This CDR3 has 14 amino acids. This CDR3 reads CASSQFAGAYEQYF. CDR3 nucleotide sequence: TGCGCCAGCAGTCAATTTGCAGGAGCCTACGAGCAGTACTTC.

This chain links TRBV18 with TRBJ2-1; D perhaps matches TRBD1 (5 bases). Deletions cut 6 bases from V and 12 bases from J, with 15 bases between. The germline gives CDR1 KGHSH, CDR2 LQKENI. The length of the CDR3 is 12 residues. The CDR3 DNA follows: TGTGCCAGCTCCCCCGATCGTAGGGGGCAGTTCTTC. It codes for CASSPDRRGQFF.

The rearrangement links TRBV5-1 to TRBJ1-1; D perhaps matches TRBD1 (5 bases). This CDR3 has 15 residues. CDR1 and CDR2 (germline): SGHRS, YFSETQ. With 4 bases removed from V and 1 base from J, the gap between germline ends came to 14 bases. The DNA for the CDR3 is TGCGCCAGCAGCGCTCTAGGGACGGCGAACACTGAAGCTTTCTTT. This gives the protein CASSALGTANTEAFF.

The V and J genes are TRBV7-2 and TRBJ2-5, with D tentatively TRBD1 or TRBD2 (6 bases each). There are 17 residues in the CDR3. Trimming removed 1 base from V and 5 bases from J, with 20 bases in between. Looked up from germline, CDR1 is SGHTA and CDR2 is FQGNSA. The CDR3 reads CASSLGVMGAGGETQYF. The CDR3 nucleotides are TGTGCCAGCAGCTTAGGGGTTATGGGGGCTGGAGGGGAGACCCAGTACTTC.

The chain combines TRBV6-5 with TRBJ1-1, with D perhaps matching TRBD1 (6 bases). This CDR3 is 14 amino acids long. The V end lost 4 bases, the J end lost 5 bases, and 14 bases lay between the germline ends. CDR1 is MNHEY, CDR2 SVGAGI, per germline. CDR3 DNA: TGTGCCAGCAGTTCCCAGGGGCTATTGACTGAAGCTTTCTTT. Protein product: CASSSQGLLTEAFF.

The chain is built from TRBV11-2 and TRBJ1-1; D is unresolved. The CDR3 runs 13 residues. Trimming shortened V by 1 base and J by 9 bases, and 12 bases separated the two germline ends. Germline V lookup: CDR1 SGHAT, CDR2 FQNNGV. The chain's CDR3 is CASSLGRTDKAFF. The CDR3 nucleotides read TGTGCCAGCAGCTTAGGGCGGACGGATAAAGCTTTCTTT.

The chain recombines TRBV18 with TRBJ2-7; D is tentatively TRBD1 or TRBD2 (6 bases each). Looked up from germline, CDR1 is KGHSH and CDR2 is LQKENI. The CDR3 runs to 15 residues. The V end was cut by 2 bases, the J end by 2 bases, with 13 bases between. This CDR3 reads CASSPEVGGPYEQYF. Here the CDR3 DNA reads TGTGCCAGCTCACCAGAGGTGGGGGGCCCCTACGAGCAGTACTTC. The complete variable domain, with remaining parts taken from reference TRBV18 and TRBJ2-7, reads NAGVMQNPRHLVRRRGQEARLRCSPMKGHSHVYWYRQLPEEGLKFMVYLQKENIIDESGMPKERFSAEFPKEGPSILRIQQVVRGDSAAYFCASSPEVGGPYEQYFGPGTRLTVT.

The chain recombines TRBV10-3 with TRBJ2-1; TRBD2 agrees at 7 bases. The CDR3 sequence is 15 residues long. Germline-derived CDR1 and CDR2 are ENHRY and SYGVKD. V was clipped by 3 bases and J by 5 bases; unmatched bases: 7. CDR3 loop: CAISELGGGDNEQFF. DNA of the CDR3: TGTGCCATCAGTGAACTTGGCGGGGGAGACAATGAGCAGTTCTTC.

The chain uses TRBV19 and TRBJ2-1, with D unclear. Trimming pared 1 base from V and 4 bases from J, leaving 8 bases between. The CDR3 sequence is 14 residues long. The germline gives CDR1 LNHDA, CDR2 SQIVND (reference sequence). The CDR3 spells CASSIGMDYNEQFF. The CDR3 DNA reads TGTGCCAGTAGTATAGGTATGGATTACAATGAGCAGTTCTTC. Drawing the rest from reference TRBV19 and TRBJ2-1, the complete variable domain is DGGITQSPKYLFRKEGQNVTLSCEQNLNHDAMYWYRQDPGQGLRLIYYSQIVNDFQKGDIAEGYSVSREKKESFPLTVTSAQKNPTAFYLCASSIGMDYNEQFFGPGTRLTVL.

CDR3 nucleotide sequence: TGTGCCAGCAGCTTAACGGGTAGCGGGGAGACCCAGTACTTC. Amino acid sequence: CASSLTGSGETQYF. V and J are TRBV7-3 and TRBJ2-5, with TRBD2 identical over 7 bases. Germline CDR1 is SGHTA and CDR2 is FQGTGA. The length of the CDR3 is 14 residues. V shed 0 bases and J 5 bases; nucleotides not matched to a gene: 3.

This clone was counted a single time. The chain links TRBV14 to TRBJ1-1, with D possibly being TRBD1 (5 bases). Deletions cut 2 bases from V and 0 bases from J, with 16 bases between. The CDR3 is 17 amino acids. Per germline, CDR1 SGHDN and CDR2 FVKESK. Here the CDR3 reads CASSQIGDYHMNTEAFF. DNA of the CDR3: TGTGCCAGCAGCCAAATAGGGGATTACCACATGAACACTGAAGCTTTCTTT.

V is TRBV19 and J is TRBJ2-1; D might be TRBD1 (7 bases). Germline-derived CDR1 and CDR2 are LNHDA and SQIVND (reference sequence). The CDR3 has 17 residues. Trimming stripped 6 bases from V and 9 bases from J, with 27 bases between. DNA for the CDR3: TGTGCCAGTAGGGCCTCTGGAGGGAGAGGGGGCTCAGTTGAGCAGTTCTTC. Translating it yields CASRASGGRGGSVEQFF.

This clone came up once. The V gene is TRBV7-2, the J gene TRBJ2-1; D gene unclear. V lost 1 base to trimming and J lost 7 bases, with 14 bases between them. CDR1 is SGHTA and CDR2 is FQGNSA in the germline V gene. This CDR3 spans 15 amino acids. Written as DNA, the CDR3 is TGTGCCAGCAGCTTAGATGCTAGACGTCAAAATGAGCAGTTCTTC. Protein product: CASSLDARRQNEQFF. The entire variable domain, with the rest obtained from reference TRBV7-2 and TRBJ2-1, is as follows: GAGVSQSPSNKVTEKGKDVELRCDPISGHTALYWYRQSLGQGLEFLIYFQGNSAPDKSGLPSDRFSAERTGGSVSTLTIQRTQQEDSAVYLCASSLDARRQNEQFFGPGTRLTVL.

This chain connects TRBV7-6 to TRBJ1-5, with D unclear. The length of the CDR3 is 13 residues. CDR1 and CDR2 from the germline V gene are SGHVS and FNYEAQ. V was shortened by 4 bases and J by 3 bases, with 7 bases between the two germline ends. The CDR3 is CASSSQPNQPQHF. In DNA, the CDR3 is TGTGCCAGCAGCTCCCAGCCCAATCAGCCCCAGCATTTT.

The chain carries TRBV28 and TRBJ2-7; 7 bases are shared with TRBD1. This CDR3 comprises 15 residues. V trimming: 6 bases; J trimming: 2 bases; junction bases outside the gene matches: 10. Germline V CDR1 and CDR2: MDHEN, SYDVKM. The CDR3 sequence: CASSTGGQGAYEQYF. The CDR3, as DNA: TGTGCCAGCAGCACCGGTGGGCAGGGGGCCTACGAGCAGTACTTC.

The chain uses TRBV19 and TRBJ1-1; 7 bases line up with TRBD1. The CDR3 runs 13 residues. Germline CDR1 is LNHDA and CDR2 is SQIVND (reference sequence). With V trimmed by 5 bases and J by 9 bases, 9 bases remained unmatched. The CDR3 region is CASSPRDRDKAFF. In DNA form, the CDR3 reads TGTGCCAGTAGTCCCCGGGACAGAGACAAAGCTTTCTTT.

This rearrangement joins TRBV7-3 to TRBJ2-2, with 7 bases fitting TRBD1. Germline CDR1 SGHTA, CDR2 FQGTGA. CDR3 length equals 15 residues. V lost 4 bases, J lost 7 bases, and 9 bases stayed unmatched. CDR3 region: CASSSGTAKNGELFF. CDR3 nucleotides: TGTGCCAGCAGCTCAGGGACAGCGAAGAACGGGGAGCTGTTTTTT. The whole variable domain, filled in from reference TRBV7-3 and TRBJ2-2, reads GAGVSQTPSNKVTEKGKYVELRCDPISGHTALYWYRQSLGQGPEFLIYFQGTGAADDSGLPNDRFFAVRPEGSVSTLKIQRTERGDSAVYLCASSSGTAKNGELFFGEGSRLTVL.

The table lists this clone with a few counts. V gene TRBV6-5 combines with J gene TRBJ2-3, with D possibly matching TRBD1 (6 bases). From germline, CDR1 is MNHEY and CDR2 SVGAGI. Trimming cost V 7 bases and J 6 bases, with 20 bases left between them. The CDR3 is 15 residues long. The CDR3 protein is CASTLQGSSRDTQYF. In DNA, the CDR3 is TGTGCCAGCACCCTACAGGGTTCGTCCAGGGATACGCAGTATTTT.

This rearrangement joins TRBV4-1 to TRBJ2-2; TRBD2 is a possible D gene (5 bases). V dropped 4 bases and J dropped 3 bases, with 15 bases sitting between them. The length of the CDR3 is 16 residues. CDR1 MGHRA and CDR2 YSYEKL come from the germline V gene. The CDR3 DNA reads as TGCGCCAGCAGCCCCCGGGGAGCGAGGGACACCGGGGAGCTGTTTTTT. Its translation is CASSPRGARDTGELFF.

J is TRBJ1-2 and V is TRBV28; D gene unclear. The V and J ends lost 6 bases and 4 bases respectively, with 3 bases between them. CDR3 size: 10 residues. The V gene's germline CDR1 is MDHEN and CDR2 SYDVKM. The CDR3 nucleotides read TGTGCCAGCAGCCTCTATGGCTACACCTTC. Protein product: CASSLYGYTF.

The chain has TRBV29-1 and TRBJ2-1; 11 nucleotides agree with TRBD2. Per the germline V gene, CDR1 is SQVTM and CDR2 is ANQGSEA. Losses at the gene ends were 2 bases for V and 6 bases for J; bases not matched to a gene: 9. This CDR3 has 16 residues. The CDR3 DNA reads TGCAGCGTTGAACGGCTAGCGGGGGGCCAATCCAATGAGCAGTTCTTC. As protein: CSVERLAGGQSNEQFF.

V usage is TRBV29-1 and J usage is TRBJ2-3; 7 bases are shared with TRBD1. J gave up 5 bases and V 7 bases, and 6 bases lay outside the gene matches. Germline V lookup: CDR1 SQVTM, CDR2 ANQGSEA. The CDR3 loop spans 12 amino acids. Here the CDR3 reads CSARTGGDTQYF. DNA of the CDR3: TGCAGCGCCCGGACAGGAGGAGATACGCAGTATTTT.

The chain couples TRBV7-2 to TRBJ1-2; D is ambiguous. The CDR3 runs to 17 residues. Germline CDR1 and CDR2: SGHTA and FQGNSA. V was cut by 5 bases and J by 8 bases, with 27 bases left in between. The DNA of the CDR3 is TGTGCCAGCAGCCCGCGACCCCAATGGACCGAAGTATCAGGCTACACCTTC. Its protein product is CASSPRPQWTEVSGYTF.

V is TRBV27 and J is TRBJ1-1, with D uncertain. The CDR3 totals 11 residues. V was cut by 3 bases and J by 5 bases, with 4 bases left in between. From germline, CDR1 is MNHEY and CDR2 SMNVEV (reference sequence). This CDR3 reads CASSLRTEAFF. The CDR3 DNA is TGTGCCAGCAGTTTGAGGACTGAAGCTTTCTTT.